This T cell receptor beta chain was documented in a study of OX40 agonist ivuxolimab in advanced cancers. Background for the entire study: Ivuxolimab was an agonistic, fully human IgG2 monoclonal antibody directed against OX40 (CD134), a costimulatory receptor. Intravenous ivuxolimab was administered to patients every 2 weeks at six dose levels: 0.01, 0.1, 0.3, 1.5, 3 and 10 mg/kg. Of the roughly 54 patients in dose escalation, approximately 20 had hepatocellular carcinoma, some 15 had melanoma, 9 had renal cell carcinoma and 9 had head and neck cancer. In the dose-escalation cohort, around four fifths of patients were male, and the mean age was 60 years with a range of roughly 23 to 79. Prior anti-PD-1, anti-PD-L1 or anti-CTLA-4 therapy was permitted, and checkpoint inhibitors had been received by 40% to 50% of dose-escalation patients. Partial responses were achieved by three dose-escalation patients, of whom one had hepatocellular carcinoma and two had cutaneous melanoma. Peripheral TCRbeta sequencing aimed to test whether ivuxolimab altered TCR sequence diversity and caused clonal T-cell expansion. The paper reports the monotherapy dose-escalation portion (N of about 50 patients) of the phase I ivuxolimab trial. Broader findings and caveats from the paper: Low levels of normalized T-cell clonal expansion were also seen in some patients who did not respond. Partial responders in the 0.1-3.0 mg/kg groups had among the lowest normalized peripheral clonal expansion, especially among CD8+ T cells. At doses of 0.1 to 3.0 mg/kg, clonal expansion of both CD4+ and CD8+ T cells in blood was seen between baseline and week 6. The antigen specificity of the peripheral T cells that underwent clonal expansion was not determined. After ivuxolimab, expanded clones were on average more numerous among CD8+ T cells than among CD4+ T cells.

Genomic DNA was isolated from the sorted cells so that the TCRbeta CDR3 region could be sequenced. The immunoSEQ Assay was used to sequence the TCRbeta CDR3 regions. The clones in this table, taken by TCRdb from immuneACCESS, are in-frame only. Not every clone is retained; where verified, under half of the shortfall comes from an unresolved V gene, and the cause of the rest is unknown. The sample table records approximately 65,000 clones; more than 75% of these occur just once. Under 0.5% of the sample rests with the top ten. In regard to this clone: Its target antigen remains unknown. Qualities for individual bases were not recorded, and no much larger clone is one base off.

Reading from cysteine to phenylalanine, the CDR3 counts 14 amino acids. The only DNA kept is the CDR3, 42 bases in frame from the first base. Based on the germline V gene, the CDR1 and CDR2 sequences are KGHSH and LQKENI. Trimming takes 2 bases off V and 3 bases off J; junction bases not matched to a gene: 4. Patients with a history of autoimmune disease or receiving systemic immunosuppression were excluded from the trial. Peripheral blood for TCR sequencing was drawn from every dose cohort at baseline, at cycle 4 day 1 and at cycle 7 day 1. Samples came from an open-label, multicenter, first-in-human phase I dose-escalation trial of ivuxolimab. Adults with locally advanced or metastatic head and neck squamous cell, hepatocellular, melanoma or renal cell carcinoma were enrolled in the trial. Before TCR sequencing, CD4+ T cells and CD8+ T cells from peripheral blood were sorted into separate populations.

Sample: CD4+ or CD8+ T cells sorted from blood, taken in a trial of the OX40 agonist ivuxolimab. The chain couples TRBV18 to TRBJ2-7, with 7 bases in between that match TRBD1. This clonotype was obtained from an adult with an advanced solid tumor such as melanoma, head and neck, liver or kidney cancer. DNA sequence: TGTGCCAGCTCACCAGACAGGGTGAGCTACGAGCAGTACTTC. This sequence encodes CASSPDRVSYEQYF. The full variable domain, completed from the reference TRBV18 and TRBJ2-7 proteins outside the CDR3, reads NAGVMQNPRHLVRRRGQEARLRCSPMKGHSHVYWYRQLPEEGLKFMVYLQKENIIDESGMPKERFSAEFPKEGPSILRIQQVVRGDSAAYFCASSPDRVSYEQYFGPGTRLTVT.